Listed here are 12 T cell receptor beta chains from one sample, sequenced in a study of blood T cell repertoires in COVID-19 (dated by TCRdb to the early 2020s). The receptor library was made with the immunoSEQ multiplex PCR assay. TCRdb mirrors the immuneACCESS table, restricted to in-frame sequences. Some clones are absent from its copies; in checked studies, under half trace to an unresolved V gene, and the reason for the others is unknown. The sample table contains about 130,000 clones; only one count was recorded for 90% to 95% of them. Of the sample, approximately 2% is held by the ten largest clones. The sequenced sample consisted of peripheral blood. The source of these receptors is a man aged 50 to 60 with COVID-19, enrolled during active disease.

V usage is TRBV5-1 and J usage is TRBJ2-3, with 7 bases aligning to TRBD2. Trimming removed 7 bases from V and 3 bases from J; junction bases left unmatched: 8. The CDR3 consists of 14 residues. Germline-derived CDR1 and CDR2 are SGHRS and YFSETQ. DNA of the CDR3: TGCGCCAGCCGCAGGGCGGGAGAGACAGATACGCAGTATTTT. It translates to CASRRAGETDTQYF. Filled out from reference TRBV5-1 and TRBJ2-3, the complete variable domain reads KAGVTQTPRYLIKTRGQQVTLSCSPISGHRSVSWYQQTPGQGLQFLFEYFSETQRNKGNFPGRFSGRQFSNSRSEMNVSTLELGDSALYLCASRRAGETDTQYFGPGTRLTVL.

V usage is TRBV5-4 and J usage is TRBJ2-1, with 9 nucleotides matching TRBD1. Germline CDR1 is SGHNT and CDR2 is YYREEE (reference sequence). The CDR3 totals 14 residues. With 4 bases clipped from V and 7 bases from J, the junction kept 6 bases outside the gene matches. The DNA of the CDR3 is TGTGCCAGCAGCCGTCAACAGGGGGCAAATGAGCAGTTCTTC. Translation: CASSRQQGANEQFF.

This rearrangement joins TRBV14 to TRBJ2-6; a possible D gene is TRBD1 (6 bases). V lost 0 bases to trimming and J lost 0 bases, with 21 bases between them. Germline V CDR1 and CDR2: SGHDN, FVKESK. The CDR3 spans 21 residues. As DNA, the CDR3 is TGTGCCAGCAGCCAAGATAGGTTGGGGGCACAGCCGAGCTCTGGGGCCAACGTCCTGACTTTC. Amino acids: CASSQDRLGAQPSSGANVLTF.

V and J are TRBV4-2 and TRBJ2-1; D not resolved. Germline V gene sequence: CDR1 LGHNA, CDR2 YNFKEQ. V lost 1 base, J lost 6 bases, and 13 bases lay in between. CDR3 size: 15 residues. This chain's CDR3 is CASSQVSQQTNEQFF. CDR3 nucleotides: TGTGCCAGCAGCCAAGTCAGTCAACAAACCAATGAGCAGTTCTTC.

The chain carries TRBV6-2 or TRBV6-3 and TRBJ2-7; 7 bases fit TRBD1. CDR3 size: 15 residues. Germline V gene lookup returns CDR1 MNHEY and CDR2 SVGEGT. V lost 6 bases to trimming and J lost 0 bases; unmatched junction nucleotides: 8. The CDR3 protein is CASSPGQMNSYEQYF. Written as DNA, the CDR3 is TGTGCCAGCAGCCCGGGACAGATGAACTCCTACGAGCAGTACTTC.

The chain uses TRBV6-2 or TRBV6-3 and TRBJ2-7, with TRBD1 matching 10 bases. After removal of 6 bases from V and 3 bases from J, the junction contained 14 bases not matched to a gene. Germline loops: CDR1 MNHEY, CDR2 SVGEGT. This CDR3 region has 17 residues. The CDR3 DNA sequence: TGTGCCAGCAGCCTTATCCGGGACAGGGGCGAAAACTACGAGCAGTACTTC. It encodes CASSLIRDRGENYEQYF.

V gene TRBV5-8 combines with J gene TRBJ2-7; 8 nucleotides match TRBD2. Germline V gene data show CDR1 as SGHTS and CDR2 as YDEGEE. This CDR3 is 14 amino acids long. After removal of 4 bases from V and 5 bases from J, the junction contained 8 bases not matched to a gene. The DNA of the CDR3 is TGTGCCAGCAGCGGAGCAGCGGGAGTACACGAGCAGTACGTC. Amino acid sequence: CASSGAAGVHEQYV.

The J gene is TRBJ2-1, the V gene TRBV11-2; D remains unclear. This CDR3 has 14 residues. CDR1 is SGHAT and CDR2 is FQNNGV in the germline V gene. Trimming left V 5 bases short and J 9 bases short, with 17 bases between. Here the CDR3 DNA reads TGTGCCAGCAGCCCTGCGACACTTTTCACTGAGCAGTTCTTC. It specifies CASSPATLFTEQFF.

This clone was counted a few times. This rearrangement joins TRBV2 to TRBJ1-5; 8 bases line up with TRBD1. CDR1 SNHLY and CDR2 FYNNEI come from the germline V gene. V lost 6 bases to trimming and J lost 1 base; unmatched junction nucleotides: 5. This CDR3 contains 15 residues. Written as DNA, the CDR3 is TGTGCCAGCAGCAACAGGGGGAAAAGCAATCAGCCCCAGCATTTT. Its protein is CASSNRGKSNQPQHF.

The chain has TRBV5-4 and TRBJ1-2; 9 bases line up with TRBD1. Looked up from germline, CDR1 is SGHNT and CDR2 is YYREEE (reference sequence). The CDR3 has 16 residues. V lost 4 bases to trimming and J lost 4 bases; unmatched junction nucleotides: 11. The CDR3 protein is CASSPSPGQGSYGYTF. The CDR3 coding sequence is TGTGCCAGCAGCCCGAGTCCGGGACAGGGTAGCTATGGCTACACCTTC.

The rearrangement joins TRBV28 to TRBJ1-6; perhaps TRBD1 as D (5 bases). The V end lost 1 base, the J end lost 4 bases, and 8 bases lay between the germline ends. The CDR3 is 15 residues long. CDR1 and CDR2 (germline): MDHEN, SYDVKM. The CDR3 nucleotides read TGTGCCAGCAGTTTATCAGGGAATTATAATTCACCCCTCCACTTT. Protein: CASSLSGNYNSPLHF.

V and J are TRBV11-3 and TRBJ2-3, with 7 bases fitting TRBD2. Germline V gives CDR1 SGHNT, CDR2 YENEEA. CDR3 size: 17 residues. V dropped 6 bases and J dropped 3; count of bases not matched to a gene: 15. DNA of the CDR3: TGTGCCAGCAGTCATCTTAGGGGCGGGAGTGAAACAGATACGCAGTATTTT. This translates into CASSHLRGGSETDTQYF.